This TCR beta chain derives from a study of blood T cell repertoires in COVID-19. Study in general: The United States, Italy and Spain provided the acute and convalescent COVID-19 samples. Sources were T cells, B-cell-depleted T cells, or PBMCs; the material itself was cDNA or gDNA.

TCRdb keeps only in-frame clones here, not all; method: immunoSEQ multiplex PCR. Of hundreds of thousands of clones in the sample, about 88% are singletons; the top ten hold under 2%. Participants' reported clinical history set cohort assignment. Two negative PCRs, clearance, or symptom resolution characterized the recovered Cohort 3 donors. This CDR3 region has 14 residues. Per germline, CDR1 MNHEY and CDR2 SMNVEV (reference sequence). J was trimmed by 4 bases and V by 5 bases; bases with no gene match: 5. The origin of this receptor is a woman in her forties or fifties who had recovered from COVID-19. Sequenced: PBMCs or T cells enriched from blood (not recorded which). The rearrangement links TRBV27 to TRBJ2-1, with 7 bases fitting TRBD1. In DNA, the CDR3 is TGTGCCAGCAGTCTCCGGGACAGATACAATGAGCAGTTCTTC. It translates to CASSLRDRYNEQFF.